This T cell receptor (beta chain) is from a study of regulatory T cells in long-lasting Graves disease. Building the TCR beta libraries relied on iRepertoire HTBI primers, and CDR3 regions underwent Arm-PCR. One entry per CDR3 protein, called by TCRdb with MiXCR from the multiplex PCR reads. Of approximately 400,000 distinct CDR3 sequences detected, more than 13% appear once; the ten largest clones hold approximately 15%. The CDR3 is 15 residues long. V was shortened by 3 bases and J by 2 bases, with 13 bases between the two germline ends. Germline V CDR1 and CDR2: SGHAT, FQNNGV. This clonotype showed up many times. Time point reported: newly diagnosed GD, antithyroid drugs for less than 3 months. There was RNA extracted from PBMCs, and the TCR library was made from it. These data also featured in a second study, about T cells in Graves' hyperthyroidism and ophthalmopathy. That report notes: For Graves' hyperthyroidism to be stable, ophthalmopathy could not progress within 18 months.

This sequence originates from a woman under 40 with Graves disease. This chain connects TRBV11-2 to TRBJ2-5; perhaps TRBD1 as D (6 bases). The sequencing used peripheral blood mononuclear cells (PBMCs), collected at new diagnosis, from a patient treated with antithyroid drugs. The CDR3 loop reads CASSFRGTKQETQYF. The CDR3 nucleotides read TGTGCCAGCAGCTTTCGAGGGACAAAACAAGAGACCCAGTACTTC.